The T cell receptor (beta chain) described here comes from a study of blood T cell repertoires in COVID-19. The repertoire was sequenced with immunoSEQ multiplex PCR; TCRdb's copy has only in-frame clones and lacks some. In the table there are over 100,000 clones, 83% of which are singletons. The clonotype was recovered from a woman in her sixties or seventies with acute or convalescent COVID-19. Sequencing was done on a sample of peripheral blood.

This chain's CDR3 is CASSLGALNTEAFF. The CDR3 nucleotides read TGTGCCAGCAGCTTAGGAGCTTTGAACACTGAAGCTTTCTTT. The genes are TRBV7-3 and TRBJ1-1; no firm D call. The length of the CDR3 is 14 residues. V was cut by 2 bases and J by 0 bases, with 7 bases left in between. Germline assignment: CDR1 SGHTA and CDR2 FQGTGA.